This T cell receptor (beta chain) was recorded in a study of cytomegalovirus exposure and HLA in healthy donors. Study at large: Early released data comprised around 80 million unique TCRs from HLA-typed donors.

About this clone: What it recognizes is unknown.

Overall study results and limits: Researchers reported in a later analysis that a missense DCLRE1C variant was tied to TCR beta V- and J-gene trimming.

Primers included in the PCR were 60 Vbeta and 13 Jbeta primers. The method was immunoSEQ multiplex PCR; TCRdb's version includes in-frame clones alone and lacks a portion of them. The table includes about 200,000 clones, 60% to 80% detected once. The CDR3 has 16 amino acids. V dropped 1 base and J dropped 3; count of bases not matched to a gene: 6. The V gene's germline CDR1 is SEHNR and CDR2 FQNEAQ (reference sequence). This TCR came from a woman aged 30 to 39 in good health and CMV-seronegative. The genes are TRBV7-9 and TRBJ2-7, with 10 bases aligning to TRBD2. Sequenced: PBMCs. CDR3 loop: CASSLGRTSGVYEQYF. CDR3 nucleotide sequence: TGTGCCAGCAGCTTAGGCAGGACTAGCGGAGTCTACGAGCAGTACTTC. The full variable domain, rest sourced from reference TRBV7-9 and TRBJ2-7, is DTGVSQNPRHKITKRGQNVTFRCDPISEHNRLYWYRQTLGQGPEFLTYFQNEAQLEKSRLLSDRFSAERPKGSFSTLEIQRTEQGDSAMYLCASSLGRTSGVYEQYFGPGTRLTVT.